Listed below are T cell receptor beta chains from one sample, sequenced in a study of T and B cells in COVID-19 patients. TCRdb reprocessed the multiplex PCR reads via MiXCR and lists one record per CDR3 protein. The repertoire holds 13,000 or so distinct CDR3 sequences, with roughly 27% as singletons. The specimen was blood. The receptors here all came from a human donor who had recovered from COVID-19. Both conserved end residues are part of each CDR3. The order of the fields is V gene, CDR3 protein.

>TRBV19
CASSKERGGHHTQYF
>TRBV6-5
CASSSGPVYGYTF
>TRBV5-5
CASSLLTSGANVLTF
>TRBV7-9
CASSPAGGNQYF
>TRBV12-3/TRBV12-4
CASRSDLGAYNEQFF
>TRBV10-3
CAIRGIAEAFF
>TRBV19
CASRQTGNTEAFF
>TRBV27
CASSSRDRGNPFGQYF
>TRBV5-5
CASSPSTLVSYEQYF
>TRBV19
CASSPDRFNQPQHF
>TRBV12-3/TRBV12-4
CASSLQTGFYNSPLHF
>TRBV6-1
CASAGGDDTGELFF
>TRBV10-3
CAISTRDASNQPQHF
>TRBV19
CASSQGGPYGTEAFF
>TRBV13
CASSLLVSREVQFF
>TRBV20-1
CSARDREGVGHTQYF
>TRBV27
CASSLSAGFYGYTF
>TRBV7-6
CASSARQGPNSPLHF
>TRBV7-9
CASSLGKGVLDEQYF
>TRBV25-1
CASSVGTLYNSPLHF
>TRBV5-1
CASSLGTAMNTEAFF
>TRBV20-1
CSASPPFIDTQYF
>TRBV5-4
CASSPNRENTEAFF
>TRBV15
CATSRSALSLHEAFF
>TRBV20-1
CSASGRVGTDTQYF
>TRBV6-1
CASCRLVGGTDTQYF
>TRBV12-3/TRBV12-4
CASSSRREGDGYTF
>TRBV7-6
CASSLRSAEQYF
>TRBV5-1
CASSLLAGGTGELFF
>TRBV7-9
CASTAPRGGENTGELFF
>TRBV18
CASSPQIENTEAFF
>TRBV5-6
CASSLPGQGMTTEAFF
>TRBV10-2
CASSDYWYEQYF
>TRBV7-2
CASSEQGEIPYEQYF
>TRBV29-1
CSVYGGRFIGYTF
>TRBV20-1
CSARDRRGYEQYF
>TRBV6-1
CASSERGLANEKLFF
>TRBV5-5
CASSLEPGLAGVDEQFF
>TRBV19
CATPGTSGVSYNEQFF
>TRBV27
CASSLLAGGYEQYF
>TRBV19
CASSIEGAGYGYTF
>TRBV6-5
CASRPSSGGGGNEQFF
>TRBV11-1
CASSLKETQYF
>TRBV6-5
CASNSGTSGSNEQFF
>TRBV6-1
CASRGLSVGSTF
>TRBV24-1
CATSDFNSDEQFF
>TRBV30
CAWSQSQETQYF
>TRBV12-3/TRBV12-4
CASRYDGTRGSYNEQFF
>TRBV30
CAWSAPGGVYEQYF
>TRBV6-6
CASRPMDSNQPQHF
>TRBV6-5
CASSSTGEFYNSPLHF
>TRBV7-4
CASSLVLVRGGRDNEKLFF
>TRBV20-1
CSARPGGGRRYYEQFF
>TRBV7-2
CASSLVAGTDTQYF
>TRBV19
CASSYQGAGETQYF
>TRBV30
CAWSWTGGGTDTQYF
>TRBV27
CASSLKRWGNEQTPAEQYF
>TRBV4-2
CASSQEGGSEQYF
>TRBV20-1
CSAPDRTLSGANVLTF